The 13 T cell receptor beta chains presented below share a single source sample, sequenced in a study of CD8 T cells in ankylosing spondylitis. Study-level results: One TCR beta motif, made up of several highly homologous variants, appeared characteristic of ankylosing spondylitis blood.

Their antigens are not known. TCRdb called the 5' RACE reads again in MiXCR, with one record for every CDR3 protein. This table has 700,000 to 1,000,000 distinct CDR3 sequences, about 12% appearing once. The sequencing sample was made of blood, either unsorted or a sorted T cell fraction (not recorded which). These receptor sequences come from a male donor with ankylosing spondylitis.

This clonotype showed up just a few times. DNA for the CDR3: TGCGCCAGCAGCACCACGGCCGCGGGGAATGAGCAGTTCTTC. Its translation: CASSTTAAGNEQFF. The gene calls are TRBV5-1 and TRBJ2-1, with D maybe TRBD2 (6 bases). The CDR3 extends over 14 amino acids. V lost 4 bases to trimming and J lost 7 bases, with 15 bases between them. CDR1 is SGHRS, CDR2 YFSETQ, per germline.

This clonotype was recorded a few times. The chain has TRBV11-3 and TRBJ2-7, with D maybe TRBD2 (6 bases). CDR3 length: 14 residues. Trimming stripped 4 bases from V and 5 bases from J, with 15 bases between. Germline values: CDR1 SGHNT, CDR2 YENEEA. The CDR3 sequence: CASSSTGTQDEQYF. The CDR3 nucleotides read TGTGCCAGCAGCTCCACCGGGACTCAGGACGAGCAGTACTTC.

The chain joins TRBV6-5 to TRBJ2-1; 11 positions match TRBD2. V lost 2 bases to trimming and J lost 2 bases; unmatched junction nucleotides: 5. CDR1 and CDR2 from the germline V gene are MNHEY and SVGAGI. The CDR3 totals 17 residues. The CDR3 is CASSYPASGRPYNEQFF. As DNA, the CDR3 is TGTGCCAGCAGTTACCCGGCTAGCGGGAGGCCCTACAATGAGCAGTTCTTC.

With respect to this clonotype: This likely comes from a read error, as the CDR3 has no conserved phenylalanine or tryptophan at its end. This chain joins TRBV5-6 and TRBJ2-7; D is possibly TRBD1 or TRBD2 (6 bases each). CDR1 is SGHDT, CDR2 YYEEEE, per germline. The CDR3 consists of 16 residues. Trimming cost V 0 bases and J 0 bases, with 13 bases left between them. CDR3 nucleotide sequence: TGTGCCAGCAGCTTGGGATCGGGGGCGAGCTCCTACGAGCAGTACTAC. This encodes CASSLGSGASSYEQYY.

CDR3: CASSQDGLLGTDTQYF. The CDR3 DNA reads as TGCGCCAGCAGCCAAGATGGACTACTTGGCACAGATACGCAGTATTTT. V gene TRBV4-3 combines with J gene TRBJ2-3, with D possibly matching TRBD2 (6 bases). V gave up 0 bases and J gave up 1 base, with 11 bases separating them. This CDR3 comprises 16 residues. Germline V gene sequence: CDR1 LGHNA, CDR2 YSLEER.

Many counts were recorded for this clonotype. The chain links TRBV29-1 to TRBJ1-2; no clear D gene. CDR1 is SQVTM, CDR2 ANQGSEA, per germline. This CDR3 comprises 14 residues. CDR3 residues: CSWVIPRTEYGYTF. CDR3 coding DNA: TGCAGTTGGGTAATCCCCAGAACAGAGTATGGCTACACCTTC.

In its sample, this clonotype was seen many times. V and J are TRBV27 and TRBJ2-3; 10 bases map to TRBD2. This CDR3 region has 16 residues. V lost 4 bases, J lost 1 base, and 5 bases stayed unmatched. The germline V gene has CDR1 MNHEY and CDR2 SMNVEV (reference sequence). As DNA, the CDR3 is TGTGCCAGCAGTTCGCCCGGGACTAGCGGCACAGATACGCAGTATTTT. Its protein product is CASSSPGTSGTDTQYF.

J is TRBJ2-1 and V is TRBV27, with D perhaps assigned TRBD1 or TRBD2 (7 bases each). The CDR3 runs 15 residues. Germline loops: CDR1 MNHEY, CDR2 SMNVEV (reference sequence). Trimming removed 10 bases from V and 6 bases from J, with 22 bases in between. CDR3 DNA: TGTGCCACCGCTCCCCCCAGGGGGGGACGCAATGAGCAGTTCTTC. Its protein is CATAPPRGGRNEQFF.

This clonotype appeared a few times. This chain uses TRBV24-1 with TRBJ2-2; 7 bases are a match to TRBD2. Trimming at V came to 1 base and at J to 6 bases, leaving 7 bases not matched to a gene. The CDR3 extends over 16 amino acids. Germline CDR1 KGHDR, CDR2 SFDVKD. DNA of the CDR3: TGTGCCACCAGTGATTTCCGCGGGGGACGTTCCGGGGAGCTGTTTTTT. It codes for CATSDFRGGRSGELFF.

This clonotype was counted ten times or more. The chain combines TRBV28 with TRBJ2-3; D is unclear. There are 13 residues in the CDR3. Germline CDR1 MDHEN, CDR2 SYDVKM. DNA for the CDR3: TGTGCTACTCATTCCCCAAGCACAGATACGCAGTATTTT. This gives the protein CATHSPSTDTQYF. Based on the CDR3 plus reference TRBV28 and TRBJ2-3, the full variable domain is DVKVTQSSRYLVKRTGEKVFLECVQDMDHENMFWYRQDPGLGLRLIYFSYDVKMKEKGDIPEGYSVSREKKERFSLILESASTNQTSMYLCATHSPSTDTQYFGPGTRLTVL.

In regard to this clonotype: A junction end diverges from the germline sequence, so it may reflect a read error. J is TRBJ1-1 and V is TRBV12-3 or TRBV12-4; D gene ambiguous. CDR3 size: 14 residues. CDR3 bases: TGTGCCAGCAGGCCCGAATCATATAACACTAAAGCTTTCTTT. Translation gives CASRPESYNTKAFF.

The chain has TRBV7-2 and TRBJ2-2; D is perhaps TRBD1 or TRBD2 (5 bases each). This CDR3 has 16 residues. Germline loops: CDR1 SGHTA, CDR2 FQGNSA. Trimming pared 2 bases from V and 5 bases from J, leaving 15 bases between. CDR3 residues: CASSLTWDVGTGELFF. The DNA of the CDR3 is TGTGCCAGCAGCTTAACATGGGACGTGGGGACCGGGGAGCTGTTTTTT.

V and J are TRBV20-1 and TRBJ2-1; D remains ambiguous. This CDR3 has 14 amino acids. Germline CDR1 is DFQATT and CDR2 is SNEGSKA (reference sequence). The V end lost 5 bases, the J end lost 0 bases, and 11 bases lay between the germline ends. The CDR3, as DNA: TGCAGTGCTCCCAGCATTAGCTCCTACAATGAGCAGTTCTTC. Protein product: CSAPSISSYNEQFF.